Below are 27 T cell receptor beta chains sequenced from a single sample in a study of immune cell composition in non-small cell lung cancer. This table comes from immunoSEQ multiplex PCR, and its TCRdb copy is limited to in-frame clones, with some not included. The sample lists 2,400 or so clones, 74% occurring once. These data also featured in a second study, about CD4 T cells in lung cancer.

Sequenced: lung tumor tissue. The receptor set was obtained from a human donor with non-small cell lung cancer.

V is TRBV10-3 and J is TRBJ1-2, with D tentatively TRBD1 (6 bases). CDR3 size: 13 residues. CDR1 is ENHRY and CDR2 is SYGVKD in the germline V gene. Trimming took 3 bases from V and 4 from J, leaving 9 bases between them. CDR3 sequence: CAISDDRSYGYTF. DNA of the CDR3: TGTGCCATCAGTGATGACAGGTCCTATGGCTACACCTTC.

V and J are TRBV20-1 and TRBJ1-2; the D gene is possibly TRBD1 (6 bases). CDR3 length: 11 amino acids. Trimming shortened V by 6 bases and J by 10 bases, and 15 bases separated the two germline ends. Germline CDR1 DFQATT, CDR2 SNEGSKA (reference sequence). The CDR3 region is CSAARDTFYTF. The CDR3 coding sequence is TGCAGTGCGGCCCGGGACACCTTCTACACCTTC.

The rearrangement uses TRBV6-1 and TRBJ2-7; TRBD1 matches at 9 bases. The CDR3 has 14 amino acids. V was clipped by 4 bases and J by 4 bases; unmatched bases: 5. The germline gives CDR1 MNHNS, CDR2 SASEGT. CDR3 amino acids: CASSVRTGVYEQYF. The CDR3 nucleotides read TGTGCCAGCAGTGTGCGGACAGGGGTGTACGAGCAGTACTTC.

The rearrangement uses TRBV7-2 and TRBJ2-7; 9 nucleotides agree with TRBD2. Germline V gives CDR1 SGHTA, CDR2 FQGNSA. The J segment lost 6 bases and the V segment lost 7 bases, leaving 16 bases of the junction unmatched. The CDR3 has 16 residues. CDR3 in DNA: TGTGCCAGCAATCACTTTAGCGGGAGCCCGGAGGGCGAGCAGTACTTC. It yields the protein CASNHFSGSPEGEQYF.

CDR3 sequence (DNA): TGTGCCAGCAGCTTATCTTCCGGGATCTACGAGCAGTACTTC. It yields the protein CASSLSSGIYEQYF. This rearrangement joins TRBV7-2 to TRBJ2-7, with D perhaps TRBD2 (5 bases). Trimming shortened V by 2 bases and J by 3 bases, and 11 bases separated the two germline ends. The V gene's germline CDR1 is SGHTA and CDR2 FQGNSA. This CDR3 is 14 amino acids long.

This clone was seen just once. The chain combines TRBV2 with TRBJ2-7, with 9 bases aligning to TRBD1. V shed 7 bases, J shed 1 base, and the junction held 5 bases outside the gene matches. CDR3 size: 14 residues. The germline gives CDR1 SNHLY, CDR2 FYNNEI. The CDR3 DNA reads as TGTGCCAGCATTATCGGGACAGGGTCCTACGAGCAGTACGTC. This gives the protein CASIIGTGSYEQYV.

The V call is TRBV7-9, the J call TRBJ1-1; 7 positions agree with TRBD1. The CDR3 has 15 amino acids. J gave up 1 base and V 4 bases, and 6 bases lay outside the gene matches. Germline V gene data show CDR1 as SEHNR and CDR2 as FQNEAQ (reference sequence). The CDR3 DNA is TGTGCCAGCAGCTCCGCGGGGACAGCGAACACTGAAGCTTTCTTT. Protein sequence: CASSSAGTANTEAFF.

This clone has more than one count but fewer than ten. An end of the junction does not agree with germline; a read error may underlie this. The CDR3 sequence: CASSRKGGQGNYGYTF. The CDR3 bases are TGCGCCAGCAGCCGGAAAGGCGGACAGGGCAACTATGGCTACACCTTC. This chain joins TRBV7-3 and TRBJ1-2, with TRBD1 matching over 8 bases. The CDR3 is 16 residues long. Looked up from germline, CDR1 is SGHTA and CDR2 is FQGTGA.

This clone was recorded a few times. The V gene is TRBV28, the J gene TRBJ2-1; 7 nucleotides match TRBD2. The junction had 10 bases not matched to a gene; V was cut back by 1 base and J by 1 base. The germline CDR1 and CDR2 sequences are MDHEN and SYDVKM. The CDR3 contains 18 residues. The DNA of the CDR3 is TGTGCCAGCAGTTTATCGCTTCGGGCGGGAGTATCCTACAATGAGCAGTTCTTC. It encodes CASSLSLRAGVSYNEQFF.

This clone is a singleton in its sample. The chain carries TRBV28 and TRBJ2-3; D is perhaps TRBD2 (5 bases). V lost 11 bases to trimming and J lost 0 bases, with 15 bases between them. The CDR3 runs to 14 residues. Germline lookup yields CDR1 MDHEN and CDR2 SYDVKM. CDR3 bases: TGTGCCGCTTGGACTCGAGCTAGCACAGATACGCAGTATTTT. Protein: CAAWTRASTDTQYF.

The V call is TRBV6-1, the J call TRBJ1-2; 7 bases are a match to TRBD1. Per the germline V gene, CDR1 is MNHNS and CDR2 is SASEGT. The CDR3 has 15 amino acids. J gave up 6 bases and V 0 bases, and 7 bases lay outside the gene matches. The CDR3, as DNA: TGTGCCAGCAGTGAAGCCCTGACAGGGAGGAATGGCTACACCTTC. Its translation: CASSEALTGRNGYTF.

The gene calls are TRBV5-1 and TRBJ2-5; D ambiguous. This CDR3 is 13 amino acids long. CDR1 is SGHRS, CDR2 YFSETQ, per germline. The germline V and J ends were trimmed by 1 base and 0 bases, with 4 bases remaining between them. The CDR3, as DNA: TGCGCCAGCAGCTTGCAGTACCAAGAGACCCAGTACTTC. The encoded protein is CASSLQYQETQYF.

J is TRBJ1-2 and V is TRBV5-1; TRBD1 matches 8 bases. The trim removed 3 bases at V and 8 bases at J, leaving 9 bases unmatched. The CDR3 covers 14 residues. Germline CDR1 SGHRS, CDR2 YFSETQ. CDR3 DNA sequence: TGCGCCAGCAGCTCCGGGACAGGAGACGTAGGCTACACCTTC. This translates into CASSSGTGDVGYTF.

This clone was counted a few times. The V and J genes are TRBV6-1 and TRBJ2-2; 13 nucleotides agree with TRBD2. The CDR3 extends over 17 amino acids. CDR1 MNHNS and CDR2 SASEGT come from the germline V gene. V lost 4 bases, J lost 6 bases, and 8 bases stayed unmatched. In DNA, the CDR3 is TGTGCCAGCAGTGGGCTTCGACTAGCGGGAGGACCCGGGGAGCTGTTTTTT. Protein product: CASSGLRLAGGPGELFF.

The table lists this clone with a few counts. This sequence joins TRBV11-2 and TRBJ2-4; a weak D match, TRBD2 (6 bases). Germline CDR1 and CDR2: SGHAT and FQNNGV. V lost 3 bases, J lost 13 bases, and 16 bases lay in between. The CDR3 spans 13 residues. Here the CDR3 reads CASSLEPPGLQYF. Here the CDR3 DNA reads TGTGCCAGCAGCTTGGAACCGCCGGGACTCCAGTACTTC. The whole variable domain, remainder taken from reference TRBV11-2 and TRBJ2-4, is EAGVAQSPRYKIIEKRQSVAFWCNPISGHATLYWYQQILGQGPKLLIQFQNNGVVDDSQLPKDRFSAERLKGVDSTLKIQPAKLEDSAVYLCASSLEPPGLQYFGAGTRLSVL.

The gene calls are TRBV19 and TRBJ2-5, with TRBD1 as a possible D gene (6 bases). This CDR3 has 14 residues. Germline values: CDR1 LNHDA, CDR2 SQIVND (reference sequence). V lost 7 bases and J 4 bases, leaving 16 bases between the germline ends. CDR3 coding DNA: TGTGCCAGTATGGACGGACAGCACGCAGAGACCCAGTACTTC. Protein product: CASMDGQHAETQYF.

The gene calls are TRBV11-3 and TRBJ2-2; no definite D call. V dropped 1 base and J dropped 3 bases, with 6 bases sitting between them. Germline V gene lookup returns CDR1 SGHNT and CDR2 YENEEA. The CDR3 contains 14 residues. The CDR3 sequence is CASSLVSYTGELFF. In DNA, the CDR3 is TGTGCCAGCAGCTTAGTATCCTACACCGGGGAGCTGTTTTTT. Using reference TRBV11-3 and TRBJ2-2 for the parts outside the CDR3, the full variable domain is EAGVVQSPRYKIIEKKQPVAFWCNPISGHNTLYWYLQNLGQGPELLIRYENEEAVDDSQLPKDRFSAERLKGVDSTLKIQPAELGDSAVYLCASSLVSYTGELFFGEGSRLTVL.

This rearrangement joins TRBV20-1 to TRBJ2-5; weak D call: TRBD2 (6 bases). The V gene's germline CDR1 is DFQATT and CDR2 SNEGSKA (reference sequence). The CDR3 loop spans 11 amino acids. The CDR3 protein is CTPGSRETQYF. The CDR3 DNA reads as TGCACCCCCGGGAGTAGAGAGACCCAGTACTTC.

This chain uses TRBV7-8 with TRBJ1-3; D gene ambiguous. There are 18 residues in the CDR3. The V gene lost 5 bases and the J gene lost 1 base, with 21 bases spanning the gap. Germline V gene sequence: CDR1 SGHVS, CDR2 FQNEAQ. CDR3 bases: TGTGCCAGCAGCCTCCTCCACCCTCTATCCGAATCTGGAAACACCATATATTTT. This codes for CASSLLHPLSESGNTIYF.

The chain employs TRBV7-9 and TRBJ1-1; 7 nucleotides match TRBD1. J was trimmed by 4 bases and V by 6 bases; bases with no gene match: 5. CDR3 length: 13 residues. Germline V lookup: CDR1 SEHNR, CDR2 FQNEAQ (reference sequence). The CDR3 loop reads CASRRQGSTEAFF. Written as DNA, the CDR3 is TGTGCCAGCAGAAGACAGGGAAGCACTGAAGCTTTCTTT.

The V call is TRBV7-6, the J call TRBJ1-1; D remains unclear. Germline V lookup: CDR1 SGHVS, CDR2 FNYEAQ. Trimming took 1 base from V and 6 from J, leaving 6 bases between them. The CDR3 is 12 amino acids. For the CDR3, the DNA is TGTGCCAGCAGCTTAGGAACAGCTGAAGCTTTCTTT. It yields the protein CASSLGTAEAFF.

The V gene is TRBV11-2, the J gene TRBJ2-2; 7 nucleotides align to TRBD2. Germline CDR1 and CDR2: SGHAT and FQNNGV. V was clipped by 5 bases and J by 6 bases; unmatched bases: 18. CDR3 length: 18 amino acids. The CDR3 bases are TGTGCCAGCAGCCTATTCTCCGTATTGGGCGGGAGCCCCGGGGAGCTGTTTTTT. Residues: CASSLFSVLGGSPGELFF.

The genes are TRBV6-6 and TRBJ1-1; TRBD1 aligns across 8 bases. The V segment lost 6 bases and the J segment 1 base; nucleotides outside the gene matches: 7. Germline CDR1 is MNHNY and CDR2 is SVGAGI (reference sequence). This CDR3 has 15 residues. Written as DNA, the CDR3 is TGTGCCAGCAGCCCCGGACAGGGACCGAACACTGAAGCTTTCTTT. Its protein is CASSPGQGPNTEAFF.

The chain is built from TRBV7-9 and TRBJ2-1; 11 bases agree with TRBD2. The J segment lost 6 bases and the V segment lost 4 bases, leaving 11 bases of the junction unmatched. Per germline, CDR1 SEHNR and CDR2 FQNEAQ (reference sequence). CDR3 length: 17 amino acids. The CDR3 DNA reads TGTGCCAGCAGCTCCTCACCGGGACTAGCGGTAATCAATGAGCAGTTCTTC. This gives the protein CASSSSPGLAVINEQFF.

The gene calls are TRBV5-1 and TRBJ2-2; D remains ambiguous. The V gene lost 0 bases and the J gene lost 5 bases, with 8 bases spanning the gap. Germline V gene data show CDR1 as SGHRS and CDR2 as YFSETQ. The CDR3 loop spans 14 amino acids. The CDR3 nucleotides read TGCGCCAGCAGCTTGGGGGCGTGGACCGGGGAGCTGTTTTTT. It specifies CASSLGAWTGELFF.

This rearrangement joins TRBV2 to TRBJ2-5; 12 positions agree with TRBD2. In germline, CDR1 is SNHLY, CDR2 FYNNEI. This CDR3 has 16 amino acids. Trimming removed 4 bases from V and 2 bases from J; junction bases left unmatched: 5. CDR3 sequence reads: CASSVGLAGGQETQYF. CDR3 DNA: TGTGCCAGCAGTGTGGGGCTAGCGGGAGGGCAAGAGACCCAGTACTTC.

The chain couples TRBV9 to TRBJ2-3, with TRBD2 identical over 8 bases. Germline CDR1 and CDR2: SGDLS and YYNGEE. This CDR3 region has 15 residues. The V gene end was trimmed by 2 bases and the J gene end by 2 bases; junction bases not matched to a gene: 4. The CDR3 sequence: CASSVSGKPTDTQYF. DNA of the CDR3: TGTGCCAGCAGCGTTAGCGGGAAACCCACAGATACGCAGTATTTT.